What follows is one T cell receptor (beta chain) and its context. Its antigen remains unidentified. No base quality values were provided; no much bigger clone lies one nucleotide off. The sample belongs to a study of cytomegalovirus exposure and HLA in healthy donors (dated by TCRdb to 2016 to 2017). Regarding the study in general: In an earlier analysis of roughly 500 of the donors, approximately 300 Gb of sequence data and just under 120 million unique TCR beta sequences from 180 million or so T cells were reported. An early release that covered approximately 600 HLA-typed donors contained approximately 300 gigabases of sequencing data and tens of millions of unique TCR sequences. The T cell repertoires of 550 to 850 subjects were profiled by immunosequencing and related to cytomegalovirus serostatus. The study combined high-throughput TCR immunosequencing, statistical association of individual TCRs with disease status, and machine learning to predict cytomegalovirus infection status. A separate validation cohort of roughly 130 different subjects was used in addition to the approximately 700-subject first cohort. On average, around 230,000 unique TCR beta nucleotide sequences were sequenced per donor among about 400 genotyped donors of the cohort, with 15% to 20% of those sequences being non-productive. To study patterns of TCR occurrence, a later analysis re-analyzed previously published TCR beta repertoires from more than 550 donors and added high-resolution HLA genotyping. To decide whether each TCR beta V gene segment behaved as functional or pseudogenic, an earlier analysis of approximately 620 of the donors relied on high-throughput TCR beta sequencing. Donor age, sex, ethnicity and CMV serostatus were compiled together with the repertoire data. Every discovery cohort repertoire had been produced on one sequencing platform. The number of typed donors differed by locus: about 629-630 for A, B, C, DRB1 and DQB1; 522 for DQA1; 606 for DPA1; and some 430 for DPB1. A later genetic analysis took genome-wide SNP genotypes for about three fifths of the 666 donors and used that subset as a discovery cohort. Because of strong linkage in the cohort, roughly five DR-DQ haplotypes were treated as single units for association and clustering. The study aimed to test whether signatures of past pathogen exposure could be identified by cataloging public T cell receptors. HLA typing covered class I and class II loci at four-digit resolution. Of the 300 to 450 genotyped donors, approximately 83% fell in the genetic ancestry cluster associated with self-reported Caucasian donors. Rather than drawing on any new phenotypic data, the later analysis identified candidate immune exposures from TCR beta sequences and the way those sequences occurred across donors. What the research found in general, with its limitations: While some public TCRs were present in many individuals, most TCR sequences turned up only very rarely across donors. When HLA alleles, especially DR and DQ, strongly co-occurred, TCR associations were difficult to assign to individual alleles. A total of 150 to 200 TCR beta chains were listed by the study as associated with cytomegalovirus. At a false discovery rate of 0.05, a later analysis linked 16,000 or so TCR beta sequences to specific HLA alleles. In a later genetic analysis, a missense DCLRE1C variant was associated with V-gene and J-gene trimming of TCR beta chains, and the association was replicated in an independent cohort. Compared with equally common non-associated chains, HLA-associated TCR beta chains in a later analysis were more clonally expanded and had lower generation probabilities. In both the original and validation cohorts, the classifier was reported to diagnose cytomegalovirus status with high specificity and sensitivity. A later genetic analysis reported fewer N-insertions in productive TCRs among donors in an Asian-associated ancestry cluster than the approximately 700-donor mean. Immune exposure information for the cohort was limited to CMV serostatus. The sequencing pipeline was judged likely to have produced a cluster of highly shared sequence variants as a technical artifact. In an earlier analysis of around 600 of the donors, most TCR beta V segments appeared in productive rearrangements about 87% or about 30% of the time, broadly matching IMGT annotations. Roughly uniform sequencing depth across donors was assumed in presence/absence analyses, although this assumption may not hold. According to a later analysis, parvovirus B19, influenza, CMV and Epstein-Barr virus appeared linked to several top co-occurrence clusters. Only TCR beta chains were sequenced in this cohort, and the absence of alpha or paired-chain data limited detectable features. Correlated functional status among segregating V segments might be attributable to linkage disequilibrium, but an unknown experimental factor could not be ruled out. Some IMGT-functional V segments, including TRBV6-2 and TRBV6-3, could not be told apart with the 87-base-pair reads, so those segments were excluded. According to a later analysis, most CMV-associated TCR beta chains appeared to be HLA-restricted, and the HLA associations seemed to be driven largely by CMV exposure. A further reported finding was that TCR beta sequences accurately predicted the HLA-A and HLA-B alleles for most subjects in the first cohort. In vitro tests confirmed that a few of the cytomegalovirus-associated TCR beta chains recognize cytomegalovirus antigens. A later analysis found that TCR association rates varied across HLA loci, with DRB1 alleles showing the most associated TCRs and HLA-C alleles the fewest. The authors suggested that the approach could potentially be generalized to other disease states and immunological phenotypes. Because some donors lacked HLA typing at each locus, the association tests relied only on the typed subset. Over 15 rarely observed V segments, including chromosome 9 orphons, were excluded from the earlier analysis of some 590 of the donors because counts were too low.

In total, 600 or so healthy bone marrow donors made up the cohort. At the time of sampling, all cohort members were nominally healthy, though unrecorded immune exposures were likely present. The donor tested CMV seropositive and was one of the 289 seropositive cohort members. A peripheral blood sample was collected from each donor, and TCR beta sequencing was performed on peripheral blood mononuclear cells. Genomic DNA was extracted from the blood cell samples with the Qiagen DNeasy Blood Extraction Kit. The library was built by means of the immunoSEQ multiplex PCR assay. For the multiplex PCR, a mixture combining 60 forward primers for TCR Vbeta segments and 13 reverse primers for TCR Jbeta segments was used. Amplification of the CDR3 region of rearranged TCR beta genes was performed with a multiplex PCR assay on genomic DNA. The amplified TCR beta libraries were sequenced on the Illumina HiSeq System as 87-base-pair reads. As for how the authors treated the data: In a later analysis, tens of millions of unique TCR beta chains were counted across the roughly 700 repertoires, and approximately 11 million of these chains were shared by at least two donors. Raw reads were error-corrected and collapsed into unique sequences by a nearest-neighbor algorithm in which closely related sequences were merged to remove PCR and sequencing errors. V, D and J gene segments were assigned by aligning CDR3 sequences to IMGT reference sequences. For a sequence to be retained, at least a six-nucleotide match to both a V gene segment and a J gene segment was required. A rearrangement counted as productive if the CDR3 had no stop codons and remained in frame with V and J, and every other rearrangement counted as non-productive. Following IMGT convention, CDR3 was defined as the stretch from the second conserved V-encoded cysteine to the conserved J-encoded phenylalanine. In an earlier analysis of just under 600 of the donors, sequences lacking an unambiguous match to a single V gene segment were excluded. In an earlier analysis of 450 to 700 of the donors, V segments were called functional above 56.7% productive rearrangements and were called segregating when the between-donor standard deviation exceeded 5%. A statistical classification framework was built for diagnosing cytomegalovirus status from the catalog of TCR beta chain sequences. A later analysis assigned V and J genes by comparing TCR nucleotide sequences with IMGT/GENE-DB human TR gene sequences. In a later analysis, CDR3 sequences and most-parsimonious VDJ recombination scenarios were assigned using the TCRdist pipeline. In a later analysis, each TCR beta chain was defined by its CDR3 amino acid sequence together with its V-gene family, and reads without a unique V-gene family were excluded. In a later analysis, approximately 590 highly shared, low-generation-probability nucleotide sequences were removed to address suspected cross-contamination and a sequencing artifact. In a later analysis, a clonal expansion index for each public chain was calculated from normalized within-repertoire ranks of inferred template counts. Generation probabilities in a later analysis came from a VDJ recombination model fitted to out-of-frame rearrangements, and those results were checked against IGoR. Hypergeometric tests were used in a later analysis to score TCR-TCR, TCR-HLA and TCR-CMV co-occurrence, with a repertoire-size bias correction applied to the TCR pairs. False discovery rates were estimated in a later analysis by permuting HLA or CMV assignments 20 times. A later analysis grouped co-occurring TCRs with DBSCAN, adding TCRdist sequence similarity when clustering within HLA-allele-positive subsets. For co-occurrence clustering, repertoires with fewer than 30,000 or more than 120,000 public chains were excluded, along with several repertoires with anomalous nucleotide sharing. TCRdb holds this immuneACCESS table with in-frame rearrangements only. Some clones are missing; in checked studies, unresolved V genes explain under half, and the rest has no known cause. For V, J and clone size, that table is used; D and trimming come from the DNA. The sample table lists about 200,000 clones, more than 70% of them with a count of one. The top ten hold 1.7% of the sample.

The CDR3 numbers 14 residues from cysteine through phenylalanine. Only the CDR3 region is kept as DNA, spanning 42 bases read in frame from base 1. CDR1 is given as MNHNS and CDR2 as SASEGT, both from the germline V gene. The sequence is built from TRBV6-1 and TRBJ1-4; TRBD1 is a weak D gene call, 5 bases matching. This sequence was found in a man between 35 and 55 years old in good health and CMV-seropositive. The material sequenced was PBMCs. The CDR3 here reads CAAQGEETNEKLFF. The bases are TGTGCAGCCCAAGGGGAGGAAACTAATGAAAAACTGTTTTTT.